What follows are 27 T cell receptor beta chains derived from one specimen sequenced in a study of blood T cells in healthy people across ages. Alongside a J-beta primer mix, a sample-barcoded 5' primer served in a second PCR lasting 7 to 11 cycles. TCRdb reanalysed the 5' RACE reads using MiXCR and keeps one entry per CDR3 protein. The sample holds around 1.1 million distinct CDR3 sequences, more than 30% seen once. Material: blood. Source of these receptors: a man younger than 30 in good health.

The chain recombines TRBV12-3 or TRBV12-4 with TRBJ1-5; D gene ambiguous. There are 13 residues in the CDR3. Trimming shortened V by 5 bases and J by 4 bases, and 9 bases separated the two germline ends. The CDR3 region has the DNA TGTGCCAGCAGTAACAGCGATAATCAGCCCCAGCATTTT. It codes for CASSNSDNQPQHF.

The genes are TRBV5-4 and TRBJ1-1; no reliable D call. The CDR3 totals 13 residues. Trimming cost V 4 bases and J 3 bases, with 10 bases left between them. Germline V gives CDR1 SGHNT, CDR2 YYREEE (reference sequence). The DNA for the CDR3 is TGTGCCAGCAGCGTGGTCGAGGACACTGAAGCTTTCTTT. Residues: CASSVVEDTEAFF.

The V gene is TRBV27, the J gene TRBJ1-5; TRBD1 agrees at 10 bases. CDR3 length equals 19 residues. After removal of 0 bases from V and 2 bases from J, the junction contained 10 bases not matched to a gene. Germline-derived CDR1 and CDR2 are MNHEY and SMNVEV (reference sequence). The CDR3 spells CASSLSPGQGNFGNQPQHF. The CDR3 bases are TGTGCCAGCAGTTTATCCCCGGGACAGGGGAATTTTGGCAATCAGCCCCAGCATTTT.

In its sample, this clonotype was seen a few times. The rearrangement joins TRBV10-3 to TRBJ1-5, with D perhaps TRBD1 (6 bases). The CDR3 totals 15 residues. Trimming removed 10 bases from V and 2 bases from J, with 18 bases in between. Germline assignment: CDR1 ENHRY and CDR2 SYGVKD. The CDR3 region has the DNA TGTGCCACCCAACAGGTTAAGGGGGGCAATCAGCCCCAGCATTTT. Its protein is CATQQVKGGNQPQHF.

J is TRBJ2-5 and V is TRBV4-1; no clear D. CDR3 length: 16 amino acids. In germline, CDR1 is MGHRA, CDR2 YSYEKL. Deletions cut 1 base from V and 11 bases from J, with 23 bases between. CDR3 amino acids: CASSQVTAGLDNEQYF. CDR3 nucleotides: TGCGCCAGCAGCCAAGTTACAGCCGGGTTAGACAATGAGCAGTACTTC.

The CDR3: CASSPGDLSSYEQYF. The CDR3 DNA is TGTGCCAGCAGCCCTGGCGACCTAAGCTCCTACGAGCAGTACTTC. This rearrangement joins TRBV11-1 to TRBJ2-7; D remains unclear. V dropped 5 bases and J dropped 0 bases, with 14 bases sitting between them. This CDR3 region has 15 residues. CDR1 is SGHAT and CDR2 is FQDESV in the germline V gene (reference sequence).

This chain connects TRBV6-2 or TRBV6-3 to TRBJ2-3; the match to TRBD2 covers 8 bases. Germline assignment: CDR1 MNHEY and CDR2 SVGEGT. The J segment lost 4 bases and the V segment lost 5 bases, leaving 5 bases of the junction unmatched. CDR3 length: 14 amino acids. CDR3 region: CASSPGLVPDTQYF. In DNA form, the CDR3 reads TGTGCCAGCAGTCCGGGACTAGTCCCAGATACGCAGTATTTT.

This clonotype was observed once. This sequence joins TRBV7-8 and TRBJ2-2, with D maybe TRBD1 (6 bases). The CDR3 sequence is 13 residues long. Per germline, CDR1 SGHVS and CDR2 FQNEAQ. The germline V and J ends were trimmed by 4 bases and 6 bases, with 9 bases remaining between them. The CDR3, as DNA: TGTGCCAGCAGCTCCTCAGGGGCCGGGGAGCTGTTTTTT. Translating gives CASSSSGAGELFF.

This chain connects TRBV30 to TRBJ2-5; maybe TRBD2 (5 bases). The J call is doubtful: the DNA matches TRBJ2-7 better. CDR1 and CDR2 (germline): GTSNPN, SVGIG (reference sequence). The CDR3 is made up of 13 amino acids. Here the CDR3 reads CASGHGVRYEQYF. DNA for the CDR3: TGTGCCTCTGGGCACGGGGTTCGCTACGAGCAGTACTTC.

The chain links TRBV30 to TRBJ2-1, with D tentatively TRBD1 (6 bases). CDR3 length: 14 residues. CDR1 is GTSNPN and CDR2 is SVGIG in the germline V gene (reference sequence). V lost 2 bases, J lost 7 bases, and 15 bases lay in between. In nucleotides, the CDR3 is TGTGCCTGGAGTTATAGGGGGTCATCAAATGAGCAGTTCTTC. It specifies CAWSYRGSSNEQFF. The full variable domain, its missing parts supplied by reference TRBV30 and TRBJ2-1, is SQTIHQWPATLVQPVGSPLSLECTVEGTSNPNLYWYRQAAGRGLQLLFYSVGIGQISSEVPQNLSASRPQDRQFILSSKKLLLSDSGFYLCAWSYRGSSNEQFFGPGTRLTVL.

The gene calls are TRBV10-3 and TRBJ2-1; 7 bases agree with TRBD2. V lost 6 bases and J lost 9; bases outside the gene matches: 14. This CDR3 is built from 15 residues. Germline CDR1 reads ENHRY; CDR2 reads SYGVKD. The CDR3 region has the DNA TGTGCCATCAGACTTACTAGCGAGGGAAGTAGTGAGCAGTTCTTC. Translating gives CAIRLTSEGSSEQFF.

There are a few counts of this clonotype. The genes are TRBV7-8 and TRBJ2-5; tentatively, D is TRBD2 (6 bases). CDR3 size: 13 residues. Germline-derived CDR1 and CDR2 are SGHVS and FQNEAQ. V shed 2 bases and J shed 11 bases, with 15 bases lying between them. CDR3 region: CASSLTRVREQYF. CDR3 bases: TGTGCCAGCAGCTTAACAAGGGTTCGGGAGCAGTACTTC.

This clonotype was counted a few times. The J gene is TRBJ2-2, the V gene TRBV6-2 or TRBV6-3; a possible D gene is TRBD2 (7 bases). The CDR3 length is 15 residues. Trimming cost V 7 bases and J 3 bases, with 15 bases left between them. Germline loops: CDR1 MNHEY, CDR2 SVGEGT. The CDR3 bases are TGTGCCAGCAAAGGGGGGGGTCAGGACACCGGGGAGCTGTTTTTT. This codes for CASKGGGQDTGELFF.

The rearrangement joins TRBV28 to TRBJ2-3; D uncertain. This CDR3 has 15 amino acids. CDR1 is MDHEN, CDR2 SYDVKM, per germline. Trimming took 3 bases from V and 9 from J, leaving 19 bases between them. The chain's CDR3 is CASSLSYGPSATQYF. DNA of the CDR3: TGTGCCAGCAGTTTGTCCTATGGGCCATCGGCAACGCAGTATTTT.

The rearrangement joins TRBV27 to TRBJ2-7; 8 bases agree with TRBD1. Unmatched junction bases numbered 15, after V lost 6 bases and J lost 5 bases. This CDR3 spans 16 amino acids. CDR1 and CDR2 from the germline V gene are MNHEY and SMNVEV (reference sequence). The CDR3 sequence: CASSLRWDRLSDEQYF. DNA for the CDR3: TGTGCCAGCAGCCTGAGATGGGACAGGTTAAGCGACGAGCAGTACTTC.

This clonotype has just a few counts. CDR3 loop: CASSLTTGGGQPQHF. The CDR3 DNA reads as TGTGCCAGCAGCTTAACTACAGGGGGCGGCCAGCCCCAGCATTTT. This sequence joins TRBV13 and TRBJ1-5; 9 nucleotides align to TRBD1. CDR1 and CDR2 from the germline V gene are PRHDT and FYEKMQ (reference sequence). The J segment lost 7 bases and the V segment lost 2 bases, leaving 6 bases of the junction unmatched. The CDR3 is 15 amino acids. Full variable domain (rest looked up from reference TRBV13 and TRBJ1-5): AAGVIQSPRHLIKEKRETATLKCYPIPRHDTVYWYQQGPGQDPQFLISFYEKMQSDKGSIPDRFSAQQFSDYHSELNMSSLELGDSALYFCASSLTTGGGQPQHFGDGTRLSIL.

Of note for this clonotype: One end of the junction fails to match germline, which may point to a read error. The chain is built from TRBV20-1 and TRBJ2-5; 10 positions agree with TRBD2. The CDR3 covers 17 residues. Germline assignment: CDR1 DFQATT and CDR2 SNEGSKA (reference sequence). DNA of the CDR3: TGCGGTGCTGGAGCCAATAGCGGGGGGTTCCTCCAAGAGACCCAGTACTTC. It is translated as CGAGANSGGFLQETQYF.

This chain uses TRBV30 with TRBJ1-2; D gene ambiguous. Germline V gene lookup returns CDR1 GTSNPN and CDR2 SVGIG (reference sequence). The CDR3 is made up of 12 amino acids. V was trimmed by 0 bases and J by 4 bases, leaving 6 bases between them. As DNA, the CDR3 is TGTGCCTGGAGTGTATCGGGCTATGGCTACACCTTC. Translated, it gives CAWSVSGYGYTF.

This clonotype has a handful of counts. The chain couples TRBV7-2 to TRBJ1-5; 8 positions agree with TRBD1. V trimming: 5 bases; J trimming: 2 bases; junction bases outside the gene matches: 8. This CDR3 comprises 16 residues. Germline V gene data show CDR1 as SGHTA and CDR2 as FQGNSA. The CDR3 bases are TGTGCCAGCAGCCTTTCAGGGGGCTTCGGCAATCAGCCCCAGCATTTT. It specifies CASSLSGGFGNQPQHF.

The CDR3 sequence is CASSPLSGGGQPQHF. The DNA of the CDR3 is TGTGCCAGCTCACCACTTTCAGGGGGTGGGCAGCCCCAGCATTTT. The chain links TRBV18 to TRBJ1-5; 7 nucleotides align to TRBD1. The CDR3 consists of 15 residues. V lost 1 base and J lost 7; bases outside the gene matches: 7. Germline V gene data show CDR1 as KGHSH and CDR2 as LQKENI. The whole variable domain, remainder taken from reference TRBV18 and TRBJ1-5, is NAGVMQNPRHLVRRRGQEARLRCSPMKGHSHVYWYRQLPEEGLKFMVYLQKENIIDESGMPKERFSAEFPKEGPSILRIQQVVRGDSAAYFCASSPLSGGGQPQHFGDGTRLSIL.

This chain connects TRBV7-2 to TRBJ1-5; TRBD1 might be the D (5 bases). This CDR3 has 16 amino acids. Germline V lookup: CDR1 SGHTA, CDR2 FQGNSA. Trimming took 1 base from V and 3 from J, leaving 13 bases between them. This CDR3 is CASSLVGRANNQPQHF. CDR3 sequence (DNA): TGTGCCAGCAGCTTAGTGGGCAGGGCTAACAATCAGCCCCAGCATTTT. The full variable domain, in which reference TRBV7-2 and TRBJ1-5 provide the parts outside the CDR3, is GAGVSQSPSNKVTEKGKDVELRCDPISGHTALYWYRQSLGQGLEFLIYFQGNSAPDKSGLPSDRFSAERTGGSVSTLTIQRTQQEDSAVYLCASSLVGRANNQPQHFGDGTRLSIL.

This chain links TRBV6-6 with TRBJ2-1; weak D call: TRBD1 (5 bases). Trimming removed 5 bases at V and 12 bases at J, with 11 bases between. The length of the CDR3 is 11 residues. CDR1 is MNHNY, CDR2 SVGAGI, per germline (reference sequence). CDR3 region: CASSTGRVQFF. CDR3 DNA: TGTGCCAGCAGTACGGGCAGGGTGCAGTTCTTC.

The CDR3: CASSLWAGNNSPLHF. CDR3 nucleotides: TGTGCCAGCAGCTTATGGGCCGGGAATAATTCACCCCTCCACTTT. The rearrangement joins TRBV7-2 to TRBJ1-6; D remains ambiguous. The CDR3 is 15 residues long. Trimming took off 2 bases at V and 5 bases at J, with 10 bases between the two ends. Germline V gene data show CDR1 as SGHTA and CDR2 as FQGNSA.

With regard to this clonotype: This may be a read error: a much more frequent sequence differs by one nucleotide. The V call is TRBV4-3, the J call TRBJ2-4; perhaps TRBD1 as D (5 bases). The DNA matches TRBJ2-7 better at its end, which makes the J call doubtful. This CDR3 has 14 amino acids. Germline-derived CDR1 and CDR2 are LGHNA and YSLEER. The CDR3 bases are TGCGCCAGCAGCCAAGAGCAGGGTGGGTACGAGCAGTACTTC. Its translation is CASSQEQGGYEQYF.

This clonotype was observed a few times. V usage is TRBV6-2 or TRBV6-3 and J usage is TRBJ2-5, with a weak D call TRBD2 (6 bases). The DNA end favors TRBJ2-7, so the J call may be wrong. Germline CDR1 reads MNHEY; CDR2 reads SVGEGT. The CDR3 extends over 17 amino acids. CDR3 in amino acids: CASSYTPWRDFSYEQYF. CDR3 DNA: TGTGCCAGCAGTTACACCCCTTGGAGGGACTTCTCTTACGAGCAGTACTTC.

This chain links TRBV12-3 or TRBV12-4 with TRBJ2-5; 7 positions agree with TRBD2. With 4 bases clipped from V and 11 bases from J, the junction kept 13 bases outside the gene matches. The length of the CDR3 is 14 residues. CDR3 in DNA: TGTGCCAGCAGTTATATAATGACTAGCATTGAGCAGTACTTC. Encoded protein: CASSYIMTSIEQYF.

This clonotype was counted at least ten times. The chain is built from TRBV6-4 and TRBJ2-1; TRBD1 might be the D (6 bases). The CDR3 loop spans 16 amino acids. Trimming cost V 6 bases and J 1 base, with 16 bases left between them. Germline V gene sequence: CDR1 MRHNA, CDR2 SNTAGT. The CDR3 nucleotides read TGTGCCAGCAGCGTACAGGGAGAAGGGTCCTACAATGAGCAGTTCTTC. Translating it yields CASSVQGEGSYNEQFF.